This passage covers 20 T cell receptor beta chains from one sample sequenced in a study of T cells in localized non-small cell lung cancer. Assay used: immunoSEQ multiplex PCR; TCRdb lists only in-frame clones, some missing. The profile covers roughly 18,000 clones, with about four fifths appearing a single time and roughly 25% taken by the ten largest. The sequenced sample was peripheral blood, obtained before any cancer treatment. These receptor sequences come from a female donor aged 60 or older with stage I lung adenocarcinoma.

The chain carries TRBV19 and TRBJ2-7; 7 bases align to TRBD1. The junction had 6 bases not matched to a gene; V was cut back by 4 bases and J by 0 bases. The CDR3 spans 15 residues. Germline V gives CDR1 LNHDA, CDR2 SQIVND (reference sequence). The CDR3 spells CASSNPTGLSYEQYF. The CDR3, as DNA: TGTGCCAGTAGTAATCCGACAGGGCTCTCCTACGAGCAGTACTTC.

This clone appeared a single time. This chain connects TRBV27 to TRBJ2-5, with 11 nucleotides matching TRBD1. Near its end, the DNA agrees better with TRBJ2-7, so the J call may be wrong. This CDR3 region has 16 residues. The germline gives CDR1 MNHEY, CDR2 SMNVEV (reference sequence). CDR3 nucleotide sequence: TGTGCCAGCAGAACCTCCGCCGGGACAGGGGGCTACGAGCAGTACTTC. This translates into CASRTSAGTGGYEQYF.

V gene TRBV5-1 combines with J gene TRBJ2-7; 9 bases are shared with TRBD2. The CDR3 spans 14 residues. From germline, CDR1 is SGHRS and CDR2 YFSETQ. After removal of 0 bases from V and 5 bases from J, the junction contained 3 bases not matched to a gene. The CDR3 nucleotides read TGCGCCAGCAGCTTGGGCGGGGGGGCCAACGAGCAGTACTTC. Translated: CASSLGGGANEQYF.

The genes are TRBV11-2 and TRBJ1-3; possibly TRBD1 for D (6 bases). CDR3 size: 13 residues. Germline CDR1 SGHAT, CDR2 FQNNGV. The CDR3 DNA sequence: TGTGGGGTGTTGAACAGGGACGTGAACACCATATATTTT. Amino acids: CGVLNRDVNTIYF. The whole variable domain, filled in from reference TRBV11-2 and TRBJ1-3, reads EAGVAQSPRYKIIEKRQSVAFWCNPISGHATLYWYQQILGQGPKLLIQFQNNGVVDDSQLPKDRFSAERLKGVDSTLKIQPAKLEDSAVYLCGVLNRDVNTIYFGEGSWLTVV.

This CDR3 reads CASRSTGTSGGFANTGELFF. CDR3 DNA sequence: TGTGCCAGCAGGTCGACCGGGACTAGCGGGGGCTTTGCGAACACCGGGGAGCTGTTTTTT. The chain uses TRBV2 and TRBJ2-2, with 14 bases matching TRBD2. Trimming removed 6 bases from V and 0 bases from J; junction bases left unmatched: 12. This CDR3 comprises 20 residues. The germline gives CDR1 SNHLY, CDR2 FYNNEI.

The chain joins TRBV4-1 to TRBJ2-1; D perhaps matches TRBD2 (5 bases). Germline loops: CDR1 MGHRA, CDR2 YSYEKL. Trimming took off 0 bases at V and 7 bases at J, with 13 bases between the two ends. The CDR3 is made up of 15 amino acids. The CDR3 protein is CASSQEIASRNEQFF. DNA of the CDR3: TGCGCCAGCAGCCAAGAAATAGCGAGCAGGAATGAGCAGTTCTTC.

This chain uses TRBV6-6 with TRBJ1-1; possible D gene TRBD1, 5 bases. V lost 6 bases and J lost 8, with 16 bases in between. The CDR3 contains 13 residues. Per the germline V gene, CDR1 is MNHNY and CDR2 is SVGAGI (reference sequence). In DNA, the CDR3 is TGTGCCAGCAGCGTGGGGATTGGGGCGGAAGCTTTCTTT. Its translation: CASSVGIGAEAFF.

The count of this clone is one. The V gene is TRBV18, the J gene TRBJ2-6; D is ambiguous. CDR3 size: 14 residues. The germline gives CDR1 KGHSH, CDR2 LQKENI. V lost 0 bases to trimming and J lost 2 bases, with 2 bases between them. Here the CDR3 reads CASSPPAGANVLTF. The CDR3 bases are TGTGCCAGCTCACCACCGGCTGGGGCCAACGTCCTGACTTTC.

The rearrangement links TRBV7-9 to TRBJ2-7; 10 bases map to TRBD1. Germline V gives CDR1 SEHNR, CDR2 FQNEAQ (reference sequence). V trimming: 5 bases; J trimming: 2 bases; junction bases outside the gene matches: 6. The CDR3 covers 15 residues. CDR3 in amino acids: CASSQGQGVAYEQYF. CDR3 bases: TGTGCCAGCAGCCAAGGACAGGGGGTGGCCTACGAGCAGTACTTC.

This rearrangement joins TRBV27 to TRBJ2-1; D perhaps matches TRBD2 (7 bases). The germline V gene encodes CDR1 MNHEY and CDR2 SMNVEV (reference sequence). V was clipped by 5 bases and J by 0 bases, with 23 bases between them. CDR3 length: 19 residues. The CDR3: CASSPSRWGGSSSYNEQFF. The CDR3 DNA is TGTGCCAGCAGTCCCTCACGATGGGGGGGCTCTAGCTCCTACAATGAGCAGTTCTTC.

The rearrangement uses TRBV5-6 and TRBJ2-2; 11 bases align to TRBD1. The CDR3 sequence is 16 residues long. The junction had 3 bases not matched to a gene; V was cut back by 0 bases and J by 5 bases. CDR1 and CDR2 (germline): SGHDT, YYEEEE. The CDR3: CASSLGDRGKTGELFF. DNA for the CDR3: TGTGCCAGCAGCTTGGGGGACAGGGGGAAAACCGGGGAGCTGTTTTTT.

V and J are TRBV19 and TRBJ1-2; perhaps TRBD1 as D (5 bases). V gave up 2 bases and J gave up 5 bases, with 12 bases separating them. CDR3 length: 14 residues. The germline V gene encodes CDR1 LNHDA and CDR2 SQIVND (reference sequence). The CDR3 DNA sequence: TGTGCCAGTAGTATAAGGGGTTCCGGGTATGGCTACACCTTC. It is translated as CASSIRGSGYGYTF. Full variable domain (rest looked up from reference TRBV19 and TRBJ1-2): DGGITQSPKYLFRKEGQNVTLSCEQNLNHDAMYWYRQDPGQGLRLIYYSQIVNDFQKGDIAEGYSVSREKKESFPLTVTSAQKNPTAFYLCASSIRGSGYGYTFGSGTRLTVV.

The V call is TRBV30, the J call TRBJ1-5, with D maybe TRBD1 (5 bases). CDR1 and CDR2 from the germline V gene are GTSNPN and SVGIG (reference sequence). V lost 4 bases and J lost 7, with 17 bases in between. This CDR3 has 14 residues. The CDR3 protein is CAWTLGGPGQPQHF. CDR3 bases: TGTGCCTGGACCCTCGGGGGACCGGGGCAGCCCCAGCATTTT.

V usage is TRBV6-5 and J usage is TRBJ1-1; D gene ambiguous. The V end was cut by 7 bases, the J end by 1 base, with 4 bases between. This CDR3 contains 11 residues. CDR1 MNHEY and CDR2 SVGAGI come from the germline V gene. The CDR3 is CASKSNTEAFF. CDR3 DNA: TGTGCCAGCAAGTCGAACACTGAAGCTTTCTTT.

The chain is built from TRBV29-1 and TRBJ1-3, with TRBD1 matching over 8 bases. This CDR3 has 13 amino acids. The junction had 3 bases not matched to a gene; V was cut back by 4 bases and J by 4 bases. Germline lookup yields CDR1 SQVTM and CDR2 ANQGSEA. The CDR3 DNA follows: TGCAGCGTTGCCAGGACAGGGGGAAACACCATATATTTT. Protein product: CSVARTGGNTIYF.

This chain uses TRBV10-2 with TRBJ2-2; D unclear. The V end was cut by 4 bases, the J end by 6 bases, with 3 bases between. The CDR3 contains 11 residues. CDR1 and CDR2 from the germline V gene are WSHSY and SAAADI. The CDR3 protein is CASSGSGELFF. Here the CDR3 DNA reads TGCGCCAGCAGTGGATCCGGGGAGCTGTTTTTT.

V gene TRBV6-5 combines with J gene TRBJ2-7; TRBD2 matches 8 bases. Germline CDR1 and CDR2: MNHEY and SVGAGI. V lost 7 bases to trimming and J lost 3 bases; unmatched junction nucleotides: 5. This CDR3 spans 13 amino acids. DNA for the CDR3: TGTGCCAGCACCCGGGGGGGGTTCTACGAGCAGTACTTC. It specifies CASTRGGFYEQYF.

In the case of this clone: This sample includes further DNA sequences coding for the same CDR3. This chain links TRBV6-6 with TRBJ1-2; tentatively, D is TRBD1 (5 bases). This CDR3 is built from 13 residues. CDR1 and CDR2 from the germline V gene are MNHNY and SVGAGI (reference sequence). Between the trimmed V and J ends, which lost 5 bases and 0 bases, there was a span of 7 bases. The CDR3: CASSPGSNYGYTF. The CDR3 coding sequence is TGTGCCAGCAGTCCAGGGTCTAACTATGGCTACACCTTC.

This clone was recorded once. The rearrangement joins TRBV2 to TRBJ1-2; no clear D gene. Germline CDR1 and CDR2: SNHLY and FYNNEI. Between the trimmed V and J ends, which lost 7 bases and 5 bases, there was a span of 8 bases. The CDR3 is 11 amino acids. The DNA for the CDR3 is TGTGCCAGCACTCGGTTGTATGGCTACACCTTC. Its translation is CASTRLYGYTF.

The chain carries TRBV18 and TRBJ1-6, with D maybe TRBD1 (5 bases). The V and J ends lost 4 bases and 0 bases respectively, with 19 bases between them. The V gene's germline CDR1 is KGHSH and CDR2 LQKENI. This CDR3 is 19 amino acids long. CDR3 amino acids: CASSQTYGDQSSYNSPLHF. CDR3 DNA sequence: TGTGCCAGCTCACAAACCTACGGGGACCAGAGCTCCTATAATTCACCCCTCCACTTT.